This T cell receptor beta chain was sequenced in a study of blood T cells in healthy people across ages. With a J-beta primer mix and a sample-barcoded 5' primer, a second PCR ran roughly 6 to 11 cycles. TCRdb ran MiXCR on the 5' RACE reads and lists one entry per CDR3 protein. The data hold roughly 570,000 distinct CDR3 sequences, with approximately 30% observed a single time. This CDR3 has 16 residues. Germline loops: CDR1 SGHTA, CDR2 FQGNSA. V gave up 4 bases and J gave up 1 base; unmatched junction bases: 5. This receptor was identified in a woman in her seventies in good health. This chain uses TRBV7-2 with TRBJ2-2; 8 bases fit TRBD1. Sequenced material: blood. CDR3 nucleotide sequence: TGTGCCAGCAGCTCCCAGGGACAGGTGAACACCGGGGAGCTGTTTTTT. Amino acids: CASSSQGQVNTGELFF.